These T cell receptor beta chains were read from a single sample in a study of breast tumors, draining lymph nodes, adjacent tissues. TCRdb independently ran MiXCR on the multiplex PCR reads; one entry per CDR3 protein. The sample lists 83,000 or so distinct CDR3 sequences, approximately 19% seen once, with around 2.5% in the top ten. Sequencing was carried out using axillary lymph node tissue. The receptors derive from a female donor with breast cancer. Some clones in this sample may be carry-over from other donors' samples. Each CDR3 is given with its conserved first and last residue. A D gene is named only where the DNA matches it firmly. Clone size is shown for a subset of rows, as once, few, many or a class of expanded clone.

TRBV12-3/TRBV12-4	TRBD1	few	TRBJ2-5	CASSRTGGGETQYF	TGTGCCAGCAGTCGGACAGGGGGGGGGGAGACCCAGTACTTC
TRBV4-2	.	many	TRBJ1-6	CASSQDGKVNSPLHF	TGTGCCAGCAGCCAAGATGGGAAGGTTAATTCACCCCTCCACTTT
TRBV30	.	.	TRBJ1-4	CAWRRWEGGEKLFF	TGTGCCTGGCGCCGCTGGGAGGGTGGTGAAAAACTGTTTTTT
TRBV28	.	.	TRBJ2-4	CASSLGAGRNIQYF	TGTGCCAGCAGTTTAGGCGCAGGGAGGAACATTCAGTACTTC
TRBV12-3/TRBV12-4	.	many	TRBJ2-7	CASSLVGTWYEQYF	TGTGCCAGCAGTTTGGTCGGGACCTGGTACGAGCAGTACTTC
TRBV6-6	TRBD1	many	TRBJ1-2	CASSYLTGDNYGYTF	TGTGCCAGCAGTTATCTGACAGGGGACAACTATGGCTACACCTTC
TRBV24-1	TRBD2	many	TRBJ2-1	CATSGLAGAYNEQFF	TGTGCCACCAGTGGTTTAGCGGGAGCGTACAATGAGCAGTTCTTC
TRBV4-1	TRBD1	many	TRBJ1-5	CASSPLDRTPNQPQHF	TGCGCCAGCAGCCCCCTGGACAGGACGCCCAATCAGCCCCAGCATTTT
TRBV10-3	.	many	TRBJ2-5	CAIGVEETQYF	TGTGCCATCGGAGTGGAAGAGACCCAGTACTTC
TRBV2	TRBD1	many	TRBJ2-3	CASSGQGTDTQYF	TGTGCCAGCAGTGGACAGGGGACAGATACGCAGTATTTT
TRBV30	TRBD1	.	TRBJ2-2	CAWSPGDRNTGELFF	TGTGCCTGGAGCCCTGGGGACAGGAACACCGGGGAGCTGTTTTTT
TRBV6-1	.	many	TRBJ1-2	CASSEDIGYTF	TGTGCCAGCAGTGAAGATATTGGCTACACCTTC
TRBV20-1	TRBD1	many	TRBJ1-2	CSAPPGGVGYGYTF	TGCAGTGCCCCTCCAGGGGGCGTAGGATATGGCTACACCTTC
TRBV6-2/TRBV6-3	.	few	TRBJ2-2	CASAPVGVPTGELFF	TGTGCCAGCGCCCCCGTTGGAGTACCGACCGGGGAGCTGTTTTTT
TRBV10-1	TRBD2	many	TRBJ2-1	CASSGLAGGPNEQFF	TGCGCCAGCAGCGGACTAGCGGGAGGGCCGAATGAGCAGTTCTTC
TRBV6-5	.	few	TRBJ1-4	CASRLLGATNEKLFF	TGTGCCAGCAGGCTCCTGGGGGCTACTAATGAAAAACTGTTTTTT
TRBV12-3/TRBV12-4	.	.	TRBJ1-1	CASSFLQEAFF	TGTGCCAGCAGTTTCCTTCAGGAAGCTTTCTTT
TRBV20-1	TRBD1	many	TRBJ2-7	CSAVGDRSIYEQYF	TGCAGTGCTGTAGGGGACAGGTCCATCTACGAGCAGTACTTC
TRBV24-1	.	many	TRBJ1-5	CATSRGLNQPQHF	TGTGCCACCAGCCGGGGCCTCAATCAGCCCCAGCATTTT
TRBV7-2	.	many	TRBJ2-5	CASSLAAARGQETQYF	TGTGCCAGCAGCTTAGCGGCAGCGCGGGGCCAAGAGACCCAGTACTTC
TRBV20-1	.	many	TRBJ2-5	CSAIPLVNQETQYF	TGCAGTGCCATCCCCCTGGTGAACCAAGAGACCCAGTACTTC
TRBV28	TRBD1	few	TRBJ2-5	CASSFRQGETQYF	TGTGCCAGCAGTTTTCGACAGGGGGAGACCCAGTACTTC
TRBV20-1	.	many	TRBJ2-5	CSASGSETQYF	TGCAGTGCTAGCGGGAGCGAGACCCAGTACTTC
TRBV5-4	.	few	TRBJ2-5	CASTRPPLETQYF	TGTGCCAGCACCAGACCCCCTTTGGAGACCCAGTACTTC
TRBV9	.	many	TRBJ1-3	CASSPNNGNTIYF	TGTGCCAGCAGCCCGAATAATGGAAACACCATATATTTT
TRBV5-1	.	many	TRBJ1-2	CASSLASGNYGYTF	TGCGCCAGCAGCTTGGCCTCGGGAAACTATGGCTACACCTTC
TRBV20-1	.	many	TRBJ1-5	CSARDRLAGDQPQHF	TGCAGTGCTAGAGATAGGTTGGCCGGTGATCAGCCCCAGCATTTT
TRBV5-6	TRBD2	many	TRBJ2-1	CASSGRSGSSDNEQFF	TGTGCCAGTAGCGGGAGGTCGGGTTCCAGTGACAATGAGCAGTTCTTC
TRBV12-1	.	few	TRBJ1-3	CASSVYSGNTIYF	TGTGCCAGCAGTGTCTACTCTGGAAACACCATATATTTT
TRBV5-1	TRBD2	few	TRBJ2-6	CASSWGRGVAGTGANVLTF	TGCGCCAGCAGCTGGGGCCGGGGGGTAGCGGGTACTGGGGCCAACGTCCTGACTTTC
TRBV30	.	.	TRBJ1-3	CAWASPGWGNTIYF	TGTGCCTGGGCGTCGCCAGGGTGGGGAAACACCATATATTTT
TRBV9	.	many	TRBJ2-2	CASSVVQGGELFF	TGTGCCAGCAGCGTAGTCCAGGGTGGGGAGCTGTTTTTT
TRBV4-2	TRBD2	many	TRBJ2-3	CASSQNPTSGRTDTQYF	TGTGCCAGCAGCCAAAATCCCACTAGCGGGAGAACAGATACGCAGTATTTT
TRBV3-1	.	.	TRBJ2-7	CASSLSRGRKQYF	TGTGCCAGCAGTCTATCCAGGGGTCGGAAGCAGTACTTC
TRBV7-2	TRBD2	many	TRBJ2-1	CASSLSFTSGASLHNEQFF	TGTGCCAGCAGCTTATCGTTTACTAGCGGAGCTTCTTTACACAATGAGCAGTTCTTC
TRBV7-9	.	many	TRBJ2-2	CASSWSRSGTGELFF	TGTGCCAGCAGCTGGTCTAGATCCGGCACCGGGGAGCTGTTTTTT
TRBV4-1	.	many	TRBJ1-5	CASSPANLGGSNQPQHF	TGCGCCAGCAGCCCGGCGAACCTCGGGGGCAGCAATCAGCCCCAGCATTTT
TRBV11-3	.	many	TRBJ2-2	CASSFGRDTGELFF	TGTGCCAGCAGCTTTGGTAGGGACACCGGGGAGCTGTTTTTT
TRBV29-1	TRBD2	many	TRBJ2-5	CSVESSRERGRETQYF	TGCAGCGTTGAGTCCAGTCGGGAGCGGGGGAGGGAGACCCAGTACTTC
TRBV28	TRBD1	.	TRBJ1-5	CASSHERGQGSNQPQHF	TGTGCCAGCAGCCATGAGAGGGGACAGGGAAGCAATCAGCCCCAGCATTTT
TRBV10-3	TRBD1	many	TRBJ2-2	CAISEPGQGFSTGELFF	TGTGCCATCAGTGAACCGGGACAGGGGTTCAGCACCGGGGAGCTGTTTTTT
TRBV28	.	few	TRBJ2-7	CASRITGLTYEQYF	TGTGCCAGCAGAATTACGGGACTTACCTACGAGCAGTACTTC
TRBV28	.	.	TRBJ2-3	CASRTPKLAYTQYF	TGTGCCAGCAGGACACCGAAGTTGGCCTATACGCAGTATTTT